This TCR beta chain was found in a study of T cells in Graves' hyperthyroidism and ophthalmopathy. CDR3 size: 13 residues. V was pared by 2 bases and J by 8 bases, with 12 bases between. CDR1 and CDR2 (germline): MDHEN, SYDVKM. RNA transcripts provided the source from which TCR beta CDR3 regions were amplified. The HTBI primer set drove a first-round RT-PCR of the TCR CDR3. TCRdb processed the multiplex PCR reads anew with MiXCR; each CDR3 protein has one entry. The data show 400,000 to 550,000 distinct CDR3 sequences, roughly a quarter seen once. About this clonotype itself: The antigen remains undetermined.

Study observations and caveats: Ophthalmopathy could be told apart from stable hyperthyroidism with a 13 V-J model. Blood also carried most thyroid clonotypes expanded above 0.001.

This chain connects TRBV28 to TRBJ1-2; D remains unclear. The specimen sequenced was blood. The TCR originated in a woman in her thirties with Graves' ophthalmopathy. The CDR3 spells CASSLASRSGYTF. CDR3 nucleotide sequence: TGTGCCAGCAGTTTAGCGAGTCGTTCCGGCTACACCTTC.